This T cell receptor beta chain came from a study of technical replicates of blood from several donors. V was pared by 4 bases and J by 0 bases, with 13 bases between. The CDR3 is made up of 15 amino acids. Germline V CDR1 and CDR2: MNHEY, SVGAGI. Sequenced by immunoSEQ multiplex PCR; TCRdb stores in-frame clones only, minus some. The sample carries just over 95,000 clones, about 94% recorded once. The V gene is TRBV6-5, the J gene TRBJ2-7; D uncertain. This clonotype was sampled from a human donor in good health. Material: T cells isolated from PBMCs. CDR3 in amino acids: CASSFGDSNSYEQYF. The DNA of the CDR3 is TGTGCCAGCAGTTTTGGTGACTCTAACTCCTACGAGCAGTACTTC.